The source of this T cell receptor (beta chain) is a study of shared clonotypes between healthy human individuals. General study findings and limits: Naive subsets usually exceeded memory subsets in estimated richness. Several donors showed sharing of approximately 5% of naive CD4 clonotypes.

Comments on this clone: The antigen remains unidentified.

Deep level was the assay's run setting. Per the original methods: ImmunoSEQ output lacked quality scores and full-length reads, limiting matched filtering. Repertoires were generated with immunoSEQ multiplex PCR, while TCRdb's copy carries only in-frame clones and drops some. V, J and clone size are those of that table, while D and trimming were read from the DNA. The table records roughly 410,000 clones, 96% of them present only once. The CDR3 consists of 15 residues. Germline loops: CDR1 MNHEY, CDR2 SMNVEV (reference sequence). V shed 3 bases, J shed 8 bases, and the junction held 8 bases outside the gene matches.

The sample was memory CD8+ T cells sorted from blood. The subset is: CD45RO+ cells pooled with CCR7-negative TemRA cells. This clonotype was obtained from a man in his thirties or forties in good health. The rearrangement joins TRBV27 to TRBJ2-1, with 9 bases matching TRBD2. The CDR3 nucleotides are TGTGCCAGCAGTTTGGTTCCTAGCGGGAATCATGAGCAGTTCTTC. This encodes CASSLVPSGNHEQFF.